Given below is one T cell receptor (beta chain) in context. Antigen: not known. Scientists isolated CD4+ T cells after an approximately 10-day culture period ended. PCR confirmed that the person was infected with SARS-CoV-2 between March and December 2020. Of the BNT162b2 and mRNA-1273 vaccines, participants received two doses of one or the other. Researchers swapped half the medium for IL-2 medium on both days 3 and 7. The germline V and J ends were trimmed by 5 bases and 6 bases, with 17 bases remaining between them. CDR3 length equals 16 residues. CDR1 SGHVS and CDR2 FQNEAQ come from the germline V gene. This sample stems from a study of vaccination effects on CD4 cells after COVID-19. Whole-study context: Under the ViraFEST assay, PBMC were stimulated with viral peptide pools so that antigen-specific CD4+ T cells expanded. Sequencing was performed afterwards.

The table came from immunoSEQ multiplex PCR; TCRdb's copy has only in-frame clones and leaves some out. The sample holds around 44,000 clones, just over 75% seen once. The study, taken as a whole, reports: In convalescents, post-vaccine spike-reactive clones were mainly new clones induced by vaccination. Early post-infection timepoints were missing from the study, which also had few convalescent patients.

This sequence originates from a human donor who had a prior SARS-CoV-2 infection. The V and J genes are TRBV7-8 and TRBJ1-6, with D uncertain. Here the sequenced sample was CD4+ T cells from PBMCs cultured without peptide, taken after COVID-19 vaccination. The DNA for the CDR3 is TGTGCCAGCAGCCGACGGGAGGCAGCCTTTAATTCACCCCTCCACTTT. Its translation is CASSRREAAFNSPLHF.